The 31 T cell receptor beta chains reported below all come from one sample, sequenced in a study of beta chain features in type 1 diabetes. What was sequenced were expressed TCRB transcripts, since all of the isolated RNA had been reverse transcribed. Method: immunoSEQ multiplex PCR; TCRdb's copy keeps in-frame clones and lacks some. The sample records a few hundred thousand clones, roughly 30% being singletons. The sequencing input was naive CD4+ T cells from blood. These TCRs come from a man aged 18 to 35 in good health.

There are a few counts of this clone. The CDR3 bases are TGTGCCAGCAGCTTACAGGGAGTGCCATCCGAGCAGTACTTC. It codes for CASSLQGVPSEQYF. This rearrangement joins TRBV7-2 to TRBJ2-7; D tentatively fits TRBD1 or TRBD2 (5 bases each). The CDR3 runs to 14 residues. V lost 2 bases, J lost 6 bases, and 14 bases lay in between. Germline values: CDR1 SGHTA, CDR2 FQGNSA.

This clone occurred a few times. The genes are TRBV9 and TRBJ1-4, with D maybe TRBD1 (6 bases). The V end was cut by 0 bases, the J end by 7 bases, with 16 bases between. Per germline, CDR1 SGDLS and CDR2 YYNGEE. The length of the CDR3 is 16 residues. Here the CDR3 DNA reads TGTGCCAGCAGCGTAGCTACGGGCAGGGGAGGTGAAAAACTGTTTTTT. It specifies CASSVATGRGGEKLFF. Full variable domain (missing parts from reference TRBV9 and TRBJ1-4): DSGVTQTPKHLITATGQRVTLRCSPRSGDLSVYWYQQSLDQGLQFLIQYYNGEERAKGNILERFSAQQFPDLHSELNLSSLELGDSALYFCASSVATGRGGEKLFFGSGTQLSVL.

The CDR3 nucleotides are TGTGCCAGCAGTTTCCTGGACAGGGGGTACAATGAGCAGTTCTTC. Encoded protein: CASSFLDRGYNEQFF. This chain links TRBV28 with TRBJ2-1; 10 bases map to TRBD1. CDR3 length: 15 amino acids. Germline assignment: CDR1 MDHEN and CDR2 SYDVKM. Trimming at V came to 3 bases and at J to 4 bases, leaving 3 bases not matched to a gene.

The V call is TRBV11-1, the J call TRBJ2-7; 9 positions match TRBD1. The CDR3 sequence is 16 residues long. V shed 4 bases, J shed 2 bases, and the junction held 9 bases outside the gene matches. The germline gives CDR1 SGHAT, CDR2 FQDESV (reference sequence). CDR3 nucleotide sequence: TGTGCCAGCAGCTCCGGCCCCGGACAGGGGACCTACGAGCAGTACTTC. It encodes CASSSGPGQGTYEQYF.

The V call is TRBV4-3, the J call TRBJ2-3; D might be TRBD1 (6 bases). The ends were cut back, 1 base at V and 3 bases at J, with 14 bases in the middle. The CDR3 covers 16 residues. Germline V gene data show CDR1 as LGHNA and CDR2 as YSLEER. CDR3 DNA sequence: TGCGCCAGCAGCCAAGTCGGCAGGGGTAGAACAGATACGCAGTATTTT. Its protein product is CASSQVGRGRTDTQYF.

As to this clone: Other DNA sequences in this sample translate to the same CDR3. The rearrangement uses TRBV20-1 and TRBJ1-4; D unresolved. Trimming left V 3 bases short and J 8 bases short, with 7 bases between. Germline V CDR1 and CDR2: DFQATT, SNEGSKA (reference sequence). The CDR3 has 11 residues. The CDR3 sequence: CSARQREKLFF. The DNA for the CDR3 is TGCAGTGCTAGGCAGAGGGAAAAACTGTTTTTT.

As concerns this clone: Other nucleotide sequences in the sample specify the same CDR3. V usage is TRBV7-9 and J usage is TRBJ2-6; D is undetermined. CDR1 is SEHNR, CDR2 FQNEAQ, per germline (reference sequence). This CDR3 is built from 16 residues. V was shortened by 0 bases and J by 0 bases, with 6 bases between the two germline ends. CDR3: CASSLARSSGANVLTF. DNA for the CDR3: TGTGCCAGCAGCTTAGCGAGGAGCTCTGGGGCCAACGTCCTGACTTTC. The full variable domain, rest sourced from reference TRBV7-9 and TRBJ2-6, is DTGVSQNPRHKITKRGQNVTFRCDPISEHNRLYWYRQTLGQGPEFLTYFQNEAQLEKSRLLSDRFSAERPKGSFSTLEIQRTEQGDSAMYLCASSLARSSGANVLTFGAGSRLTVL.

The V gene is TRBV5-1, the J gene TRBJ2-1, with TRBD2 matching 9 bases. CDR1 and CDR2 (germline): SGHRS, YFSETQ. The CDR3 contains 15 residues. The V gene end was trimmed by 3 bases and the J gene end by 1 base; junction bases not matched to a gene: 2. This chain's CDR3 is CASSWTSASYNEQFF. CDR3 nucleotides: TGCGCCAGCAGCTGGACTAGCGCGTCCTACAATGAGCAGTTCTTC. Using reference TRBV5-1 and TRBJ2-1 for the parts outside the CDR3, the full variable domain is KAGVTQTPRYLIKTRGQQVTLSCSPISGHRSVSWYQQTPGQGLQFLFEYFSETQRNKGNFPGRFSGRQFSNSRSEMNVSTLELGDSALYLCASSWTSASYNEQFFGPGTRLTVL.

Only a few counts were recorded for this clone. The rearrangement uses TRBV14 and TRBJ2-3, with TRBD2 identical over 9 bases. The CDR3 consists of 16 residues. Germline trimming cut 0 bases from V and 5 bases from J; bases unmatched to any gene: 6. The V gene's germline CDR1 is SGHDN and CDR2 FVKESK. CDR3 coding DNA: TGTGCCAGCAGCCAAGAGCTAGCGGGACCAAAAGATACGCAGTATTTT. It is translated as CASSQELAGPKDTQYF.

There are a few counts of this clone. CDR3 DNA sequence: TGTGCCTGGACCGGAGGCGGGAGGGCCATCGCCTACAATGAGCAGTTCTTC. It yields the protein CAWTGGGRAIAYNEQFF. V is TRBV30 and J is TRBJ2-1, with TRBD2 matching 9 bases. CDR1 and CDR2 (germline): GTSNPN, SVGIG (reference sequence). CDR3 length: 17 residues. After removal of 4 bases from V and 2 bases from J, the junction contained 12 bases not matched to a gene.

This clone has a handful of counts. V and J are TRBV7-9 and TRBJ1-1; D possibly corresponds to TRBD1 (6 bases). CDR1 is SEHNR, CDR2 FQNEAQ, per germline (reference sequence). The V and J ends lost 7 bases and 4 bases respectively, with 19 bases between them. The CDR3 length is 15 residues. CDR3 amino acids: CASTGRQDKSTEAFF. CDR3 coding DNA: TGTGCCAGCACCGGGCGACAGGACAAGAGCACTGAAGCTTTCTTT.

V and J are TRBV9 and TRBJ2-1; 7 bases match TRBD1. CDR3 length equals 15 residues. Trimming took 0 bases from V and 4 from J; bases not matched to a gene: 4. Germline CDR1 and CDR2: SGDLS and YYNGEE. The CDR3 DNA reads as TGTGCCAGCAGCGTAGCTACAGGGGCGTACAATGAGCAGTTCTTC. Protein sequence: CASSVATGAYNEQFF.

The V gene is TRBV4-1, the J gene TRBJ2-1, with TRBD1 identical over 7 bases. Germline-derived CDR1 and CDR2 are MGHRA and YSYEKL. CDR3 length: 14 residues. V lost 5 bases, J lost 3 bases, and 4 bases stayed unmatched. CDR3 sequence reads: CASSYQGVYNEQFF. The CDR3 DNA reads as TGCGCCAGCAGCTATCAGGGGGTCTACAATGAGCAGTTCTTC.

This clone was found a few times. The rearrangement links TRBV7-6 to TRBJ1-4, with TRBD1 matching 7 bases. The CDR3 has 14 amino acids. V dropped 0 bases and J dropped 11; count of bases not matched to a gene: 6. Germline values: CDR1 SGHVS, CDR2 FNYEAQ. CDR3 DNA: TGTGCCAGCAGCTTAGCACAGGCACAGGGGAAACTGTTTTTT. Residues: CASSLAQAQGKLFF.

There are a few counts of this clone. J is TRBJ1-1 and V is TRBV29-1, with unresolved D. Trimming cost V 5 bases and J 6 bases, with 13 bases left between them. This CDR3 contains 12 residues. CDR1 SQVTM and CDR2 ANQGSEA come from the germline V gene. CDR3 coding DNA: TGCAGCGTTAGTCTAGGGATGGCTGAAGCTTTCTTT. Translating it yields CSVSLGMAEAFF.

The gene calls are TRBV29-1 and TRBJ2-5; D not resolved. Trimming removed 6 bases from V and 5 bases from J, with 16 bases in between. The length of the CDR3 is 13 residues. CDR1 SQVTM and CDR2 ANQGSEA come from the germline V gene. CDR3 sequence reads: CSVAQWAEETQYF. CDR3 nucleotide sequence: TGCAGCGTGGCGCAATGGGCCGAGGAGACCCAGTACTTC.

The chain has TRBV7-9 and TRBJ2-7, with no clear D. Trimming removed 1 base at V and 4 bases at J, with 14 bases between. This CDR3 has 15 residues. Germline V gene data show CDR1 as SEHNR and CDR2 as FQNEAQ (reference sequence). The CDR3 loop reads CASSLEVLSTYEQYF. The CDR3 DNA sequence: TGTGCCAGCAGCTTAGAGGTTTTAAGCACGTACGAGCAGTACTTC.

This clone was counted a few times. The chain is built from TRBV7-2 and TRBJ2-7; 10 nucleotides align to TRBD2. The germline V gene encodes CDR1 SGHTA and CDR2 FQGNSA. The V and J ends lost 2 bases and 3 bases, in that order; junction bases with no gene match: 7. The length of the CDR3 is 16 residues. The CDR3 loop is CASSLSPLAGRYEQYF. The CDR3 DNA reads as TGTGCCAGCAGCTTATCCCCACTAGCGGGACGCTACGAGCAGTACTTC.

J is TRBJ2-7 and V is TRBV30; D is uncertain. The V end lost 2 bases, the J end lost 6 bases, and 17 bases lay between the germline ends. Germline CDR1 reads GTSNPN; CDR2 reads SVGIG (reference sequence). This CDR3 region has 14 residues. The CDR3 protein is CAWSRTEARREQYF. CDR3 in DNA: TGTGCCTGGAGTAGGACGGAAGCTAGGCGCGAGCAGTACTTC.

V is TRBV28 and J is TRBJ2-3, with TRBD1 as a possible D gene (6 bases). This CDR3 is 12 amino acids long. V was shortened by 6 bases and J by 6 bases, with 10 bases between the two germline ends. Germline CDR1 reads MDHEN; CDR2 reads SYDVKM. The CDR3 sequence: CASSPRGDTQYF. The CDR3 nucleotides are TGTGCCAGCAGCCCTAGGGGGGATACGCAGTATTTT.

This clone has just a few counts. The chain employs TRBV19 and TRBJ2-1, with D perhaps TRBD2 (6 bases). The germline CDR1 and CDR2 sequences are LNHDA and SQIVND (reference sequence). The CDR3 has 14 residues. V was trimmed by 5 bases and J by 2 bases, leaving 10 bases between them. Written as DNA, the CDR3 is TGTGCCAGTAGTCTAGGGACTGCCTACAATGAGCAGTTCTTC. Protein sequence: CASSLGTAYNEQFF. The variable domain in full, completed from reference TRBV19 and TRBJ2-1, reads DGGITQSPKYLFRKEGQNVTLSCEQNLNHDAMYWYRQDPGQGLRLIYYSQIVNDFQKGDIAEGYSVSREKKESFPLTVTSAQKNPTAFYLCASSLGTAYNEQFFGPGTRLTVL.

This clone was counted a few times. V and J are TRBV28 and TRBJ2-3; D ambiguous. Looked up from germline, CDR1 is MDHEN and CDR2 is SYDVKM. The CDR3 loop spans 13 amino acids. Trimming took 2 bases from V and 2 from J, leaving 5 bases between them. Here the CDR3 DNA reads TGTGCCAGCAGTTTACCACACACAGATACGCAGTATTTT. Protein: CASSLPHTDTQYF.

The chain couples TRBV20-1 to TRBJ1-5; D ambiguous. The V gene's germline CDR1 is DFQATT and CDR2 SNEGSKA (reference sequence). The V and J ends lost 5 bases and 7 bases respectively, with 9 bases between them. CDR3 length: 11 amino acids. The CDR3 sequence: CSAGVAQPQHF. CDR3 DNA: TGCAGTGCTGGAGTGGCCCAGCCCCAGCATTTT.

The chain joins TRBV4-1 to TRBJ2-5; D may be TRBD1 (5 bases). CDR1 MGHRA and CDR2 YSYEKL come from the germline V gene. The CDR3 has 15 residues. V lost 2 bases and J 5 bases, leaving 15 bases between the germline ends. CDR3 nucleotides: TGCGCCAGCAGCCAAACTACCCAGGGTCGGGAGACCCAGTACTTC. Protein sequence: CASSQTTQGRETQYF.

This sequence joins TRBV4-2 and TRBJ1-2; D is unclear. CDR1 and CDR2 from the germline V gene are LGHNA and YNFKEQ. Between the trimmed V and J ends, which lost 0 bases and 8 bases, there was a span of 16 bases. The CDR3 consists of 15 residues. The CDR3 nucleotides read TGTGCCAGCAGCCAAGATGGCCTCGTAGAGCGCGGCTACACCTTC. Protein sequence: CASSQDGLVERGYTF.

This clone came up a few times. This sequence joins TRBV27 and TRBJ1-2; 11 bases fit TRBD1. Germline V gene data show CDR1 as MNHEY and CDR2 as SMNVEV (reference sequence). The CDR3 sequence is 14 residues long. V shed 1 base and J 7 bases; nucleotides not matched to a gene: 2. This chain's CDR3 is CASSLYGTGGGYTF. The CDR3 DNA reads TGTGCCAGCAGTTTATATGGGACAGGGGGTGGCTACACCTTC.

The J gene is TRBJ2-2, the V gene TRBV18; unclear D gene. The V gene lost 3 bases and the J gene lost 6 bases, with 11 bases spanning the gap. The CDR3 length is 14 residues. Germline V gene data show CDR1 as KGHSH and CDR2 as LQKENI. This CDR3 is CASSPWFLPGELFF. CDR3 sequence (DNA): TGTGCCAGCTCACCTTGGTTTTTACCCGGGGAGCTGTTTTTT.

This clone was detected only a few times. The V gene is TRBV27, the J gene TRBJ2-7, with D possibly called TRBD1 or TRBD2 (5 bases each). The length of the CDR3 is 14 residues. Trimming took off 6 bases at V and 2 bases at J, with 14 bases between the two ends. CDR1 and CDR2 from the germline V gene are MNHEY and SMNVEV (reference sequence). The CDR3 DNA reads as TGTGCCAGCAGGCTAGGGACGCGGGCCTACGAGCAGTACTTC. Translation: CASRLGTRAYEQYF.

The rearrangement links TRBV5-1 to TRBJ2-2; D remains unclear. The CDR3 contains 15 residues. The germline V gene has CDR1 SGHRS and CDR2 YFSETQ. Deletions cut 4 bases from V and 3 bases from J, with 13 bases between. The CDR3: CASSPARWDTGELFF. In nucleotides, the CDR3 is TGCGCCAGCAGCCCGGCCCGTTGGGACACCGGGGAGCTGTTTTTT.

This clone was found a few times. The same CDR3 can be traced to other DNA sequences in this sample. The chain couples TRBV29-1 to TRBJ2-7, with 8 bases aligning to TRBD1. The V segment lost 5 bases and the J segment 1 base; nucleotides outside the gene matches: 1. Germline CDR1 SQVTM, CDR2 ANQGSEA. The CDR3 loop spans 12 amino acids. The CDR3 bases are TGCAGCGTTCGGACAGGGTCCTACGAGCAGTACTTC. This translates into CSVRTGSYEQYF.

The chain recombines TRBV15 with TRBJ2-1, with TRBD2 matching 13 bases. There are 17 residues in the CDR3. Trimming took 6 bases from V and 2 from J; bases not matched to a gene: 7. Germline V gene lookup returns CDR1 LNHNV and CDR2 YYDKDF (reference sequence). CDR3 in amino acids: CATRYALAGGAYNEQFF. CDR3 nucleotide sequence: TGTGCCACCAGATACGCACTAGCGGGAGGGGCCTACAATGAGCAGTTCTTC.